A selection of T cell receptor beta chains follows, all from one sample in a study of cytomegalovirus exposure and HLA in healthy donors. Repertoires were generated with immunoSEQ multiplex PCR, while TCRdb's copy carries only in-frame clones and drops some. Of about 130,000 clones listed, 89% are singletons. The sequencing input was PBMCs. These TCRs come from a young woman in good health and CMV-seronegative. The CDR3 runs from the conserved cysteine through the conserved F or W. Fields, in order: J gene, CDR3 length, D gene, V gene, clone size, CDR3 DNA, CDR3 protein. The D gene is left open where the match is weak. The listing skips clone size in some rows; elsewhere it reads once, few, many or a size class.

>TRBJ2-1|13|NA|TRBV6-4|NA
TGTGCCACGGCAAGCGAGGCCAACAATGAGCAGTTCTTC
CATASEANNEQFF
>TRBJ1-5|11|NA|TRBV30|NA
TGTGCCTGGGGCAGGGGTCAGCCCCAGCATTTT
CAWGRGQPQHF
>TRBJ2-4|13|NA|TRBV19|NA
TGTGCCAGTATGGACAGAGCCAAAAACATTCAGTACTTC
CASMDRAKNIQYF
>TRBJ2-4|12|NA|TRBV2|NA
TGTGCCAGCAGGCCCAGGCCAAACATTCAGTACTTC
CASRPRPNIQYF
>TRBJ1-2|13|TRBD1|TRBV28|few
TGTGCCAGCAGTACCGGGACAGGGGGCGGCTACACCTTC
CASSTGTGGGYTF
>TRBJ2-5|15|TRBD2|TRBV9|once
TGTGCCAGCAGCCCAGACGGGGGGGAACAAGAGACCCAGTACTTC
CASSPDGGEQETQYF
>TRBJ2-7|14|NA|TRBV9|NA
TGTGCCAGCAGCGTGGGGACTGAGGGTTACGAGCAGTACTTC
CASSVGTEGYEQYF
>TRBJ2-1|13|NA|TRBV12-5|NA
TGTGCTAGTGGCCCCCAGGGGTCCAATGAGCAGTTCTTC
CASGPQGSNEQFF
>TRBJ1-5|18|NA|TRBV28|NA
TGTGCCAGCGCTCCTAGGCCCCGCAGCGGAAATAGCAATCAGCCCCAGCATTTT
CASAPRPRSGNSNQPQHF
>TRBJ2-7|13|TRBD1|TRBV5-4|NA
TGTGCCACCCGAGAGGGGGCCTCGTACGAGCAGTACTTC
CATREGASYEQYF
>TRBJ1-5|15|NA|TRBV6-5|NA
TGTGCCAGCAGGAATAACGGGAGTCCCAATCAGCCCCAGCATTTT
CASRNNGSPNQPQHF
>TRBJ2-3|16|NA|TRBV15|NA
TGTGCCACCAGCAGAGAAGGACGGACTAGCACAGATACGCAGTATTTT
CATSREGRTSTDTQYF
>TRBJ1-5|15|TRBD1|TRBV2|NA
TGTGCCAGCAGCATGACAGGGATAGGTTATCAGCCCCAGCATTTT
CASSMTGIGYQPQHF
>TRBJ1-3|16|NA|TRBV5-1|NA
TGCGCCAGCAGCCCCGAGCGGCAGTCCTCTGGAAACACCATATATTTT
CASSPERQSSGNTIYF
>TRBJ2-7|14|NA|TRBV28|NA
TGTGCCAGCAGTGGGGGGGACAGGTGGGGCGAGCAGTACTTC
CASSGGDRWGEQYF
>TRBJ1-1|13|NA|TRBV18|NA
TGTGCCAGCTCACCCACAGAGAACACTGAAGCTTTCTTT
CASSPTENTEAFF
>TRBJ1-5|16|TRBD1|TRBV10-3|NA
TGTGCCATCAGTGAAACGGACAGGGTTGGCAATCAGCCCCAGCATTTT
CAISETDRVGNQPQHF
>TRBJ2-2|14|NA|TRBV11-3|NA
TGTGCCAGCAGCTTCGGTTCGGTGACCGGGGAGCTGTTTTTT
CASSFGSVTGELFF
>TRBJ1-5|13|NA|TRBV6-1|NA
TGTGCCAGCAGTGGACAGGAGGATCAGCCCCAGCATTTT
CASSGQEDQPQHF
>TRBJ2-7|16|NA|TRBV7-9|NA
TGTGCCAGCAGCTTAGTTTTCCCAGGGGCTCTCGACGAGCAGTACTTC
CASSLVFPGALDEQYF
>TRBJ2-7|12|NA|TRBV18|NA
TGTGCCAGCTCCGGGGTGAACTACGAGCAGTACTTC
CASSGVNYEQYF
>TRBJ2-1|15|NA|TRBV4-1|NA
TGCGCCAGCAGCCAAGACCGGGATACATACAATGAGCAGTTCTTC
CASSQDRDTYNEQFF